A selection of T cell receptor beta chains follows, all from one sample in a study of shared clonotypes between healthy human individuals. Profiled with immunoSEQ multiplex PCR; TCRdb holds only in-frame clones, not every one. The data contain around 700,000 clones, 73% of them singletons. The sequencing input was memory CD4+ T cells sorted from blood. The receptors shown here come from a young woman in good health. Each CDR3 is given with its conserved first and last residue. Fields, in order: J gene, V gene, clone size, D gene, CDR3 protein, CDR3 DNA. The D gene is left open where the match is weak. The size entry is marked missing in some rows and otherwise reads once, few, many or a size class.

j_gene: TRBJ1-5; v_gene: TRBV5-1; abundance: few; d_gene: TRBD1; CDR3aa: CASSLGDSYSNQPQHF; CDR3nt: TGCGCCAGCAGCTTGGGGGACAGTTATAGCAATCAGCCCCAGCATTTT
j_gene: TRBJ2-2; v_gene: TRBV7-9; abundance: many; d_gene: -; CDR3aa: CASSSMSGTGELFF; CDR3nt: TGTGCCAGCAGCTCTATGTCGGGCACCGGGGAGCTGTTTTTT
j_gene: TRBJ1-4; v_gene: TRBV28; abundance: -; d_gene: TRBD1; CDR3aa: CASSEGQGVEKLFF; CDR3nt: TGTGCCAGCAGTGAGGGACAGGGTGTCGAAAAACTGTTTTTT
j_gene: TRBJ2-7; v_gene: TRBV7-3; abundance: -; d_gene: -; CDR3aa: CASSLDRFYEQYF; CDR3nt: TGTGCCAGCAGCTTAGACCGCTTCTACGAGCAGTACTTC
j_gene: TRBJ2-7; v_gene: TRBV9; abundance: once; d_gene: TRBD1; CDR3aa: CASSGRQGADEQYF; CDR3nt: TGTGCCAGCAGCGGCCGACAGGGGGCCGACGAGCAGTACTTC
j_gene: TRBJ2-7; v_gene: TRBV2; abundance: few; d_gene: -; CDR3aa: CASSDRRSEYF; CDR3nt: TGTGCCAGCAGTGATAGGCGATCGGAGTACTTC
j_gene: TRBJ1-2; v_gene: TRBV28; abundance: -; d_gene: -; CDR3aa: CASSTGPNYGYTF; CDR3nt: TGTGCCAGCAGTACCGGGCCGAACTATGGCTACACCTTC
j_gene: TRBJ2-3; v_gene: TRBV27; abundance: -; d_gene: TRBD2; CDR3aa: CASRKRLAGLGTTTDTQYF; CDR3nt: TGTGCCAGCAGAAAACGCCTAGCGGGGTTGGGTACTACGACCGATACGCAGTATTTT
j_gene: TRBJ1-1; v_gene: TRBV5-4; abundance: -; d_gene: TRBD1; CDR3aa: CASSSPLQGQVEAFF; CDR3nt: TGTGCCAGCAGCTCTCCCTTACAAGGACAGGTTGAAGCTTTCTTT
j_gene: TRBJ2-5; v_gene: TRBV28; abundance: -; d_gene: TRBD2; CDR3aa: CASAPLAGSPNHETQYF; CDR3nt: TGTGCCAGCGCCCCCCTAGCGGGCTCCCCCAACCATGAGACCCAGTACTTC
j_gene: TRBJ2-7; v_gene: TRBV2; abundance: -; d_gene: TRBD1; CDR3aa: CASLGQGIYEQYF; CDR3nt: TGTGCCAGCCTGGGACAGGGGATCTACGAGCAGTACTTC
j_gene: TRBJ1-1; v_gene: TRBV28; abundance: -; d_gene: -; CDR3aa: CASSFAYEVENTEAFF; CDR3nt: TGTGCCAGCAGTTTCGCTTACGAGGTAGAGAACACTGAAGCTTTCTTT
j_gene: TRBJ1-3; v_gene: TRBV30; abundance: -; d_gene: -; CDR3aa: CAGGANGANTIYF; CDR3nt: TGTGCCGGAGGGGCCAACGGGGCGAACACCATATATTTT
j_gene: TRBJ2-1; v_gene: TRBV7-9; abundance: -; d_gene: TRBD2; CDR3aa: CASSLGESSGSYNEQFF; CDR3nt: TGTGCCAGCAGCTTAGGGGAGTCCAGCGGGAGCTACAATGAGCAGTTCTTC
j_gene: TRBJ1-2; v_gene: TRBV2; abundance: -; d_gene: -; CDR3aa: CASSAWGGLGYGYTF; CDR3nt: TGTGCCAGCAGTGCTTGGGGGGGGCTTGGCTATGGCTACACCTTC
j_gene: TRBJ2-7; v_gene: TRBV7-8; abundance: few; d_gene: -; CDR3aa: CASSLVSSSYEQYF; CDR3nt: TGTGCCAGCAGCTTAGTGTCTAGCTCCTACGAGCAGTACTTC
j_gene: TRBJ1-2; v_gene: TRBV5-1; abundance: many; d_gene: TRBD1; CDR3aa: CASSLAVQGTGIGYGYTF; CDR3nt: TGCGCCAGCAGCTTGGCCGTCCAAGGGACAGGGATTGGCTATGGCTACACCTTC
j_gene: TRBJ1-3; v_gene: TRBV6-1; abundance: -; d_gene: -; CDR3aa: CASKQGSSGNTIYF; CDR3nt: TGTGCCAGCAAGCAGGGGAGCTCTGGAAACACCATATATTTT
j_gene: TRBJ2-7; v_gene: TRBV9; abundance: -; d_gene: TRBD1; CDR3aa: CASSPHTGGYEQYF; CDR3nt: TGTGCCAGCAGCCCCCATACAGGGGGCTACGAGCAGTACTTC
j_gene: TRBJ2-7; v_gene: TRBV28; abundance: -; d_gene: TRBD1; CDR3aa: CASRDRAKSYEQYF; CDR3nt: TGTGCCAGCAGGGACAGGGCTAAGTCCTACGAGCAGTACTTC